A selection of T cell receptor beta chains follows, all from one sample in a study of T cells in Graves' hyperthyroidism and ophthalmopathy. One entry per CDR3 protein, called by TCRdb with MiXCR from the multiplex PCR reads. The sample shows more than 500,000 distinct CDR3 sequences, about a sixth of them seen only once. The specimen sequenced was blood. These receptors originate from a woman in her 30s with Graves' hyperthyroidism. Each CDR3 is given with its conserved first and last residue. D genes are given only for firm matches.

v_gene,d_gene,j_gene,CDR3aa
TRBV20-1,TRBD1,TRBJ1-6,CSAGQGTYNSPLHF
TRBV20-1,.,TRBJ2-3,CSAGRESDTQYF
TRBV18,TRBD1,TRBJ1-1,CASSPQTGDTEAFF
TRBV20-1,TRBD2,TRBJ2-2,CSASRGRAYTGELFF
TRBV7-9,.,TRBJ2-1,CASSGGGWTVNGRPYNEQFF
TRBV20-1,.,TRBJ2-7,CSARGGTGFSYEQHF
TRBV24-1,.,TRBJ2-5,CATSGGEETQYF
TRBV4-1,TRBD1,TRBJ2-7,CASSQATGQSYEQYF
TRBV7-9,TRBD2,TRBJ2-1,CAGEGSDEQFF
TRBV30,.,TRBJ1-1,CAWSAPNAGRRNTEAFF
TRBV6-1,.,TRBJ2-7,CASSERGRDSYEQYF
TRBV3-1,.,TRBJ1-4,CASSQGTNEKLFF
TRBV12-3/TRBV12-4,TRBD1,TRBJ2-5,CASSLDGTAKETQYF
TRBV20-1,TRBD2,TRBJ2-1,CSARDVLAAYNEQFF
TRBV27,TRBD1,TRBJ1-1,CASSQGTAVEAFF
TRBV28,.,TRBJ1-4,CASTIPGHNEKLFF
TRBV28,TRBD1,TRBJ2-7,CASSFGTDDEEQYF
TRBV12-3/TRBV12-4,.,TRBJ2-5,CASRHRETQYF